These 13 T cell receptor beta chains share one sample of origin, sequenced in a study of control samples from healthy donors and cancer patients. Generated by immunoSEQ multiplex PCR, the TCRdb table keeps only in-frame clones and is missing some. The data show approximately 120,000 clones, 90% seen once. The sequenced sample consisted of blood. The receptor source for this set is a human donor in good health. The donor label of this sample is uncertain.

V gene TRBV5-4 combines with J gene TRBJ2-2, with no clear D. The CDR3 totals 15 residues. Trimming took off 0 bases at V and 2 bases at J, with 8 bases between the two ends. CDR1 and CDR2 (germline): SGHNT, YYREEE (reference sequence). This CDR3 reads CASSLVSINTGELFF. The CDR3 DNA reads TGTGCCAGCAGCTTGGTCTCTATCAACACCGGGGAGCTGTTTTTT.

The chain combines TRBV5-1 with TRBJ1-2, with TRBD1 matching over 10 bases. With 4 bases clipped from V and 5 bases from J, the junction kept 5 bases outside the gene matches. This CDR3 has 14 amino acids. CDR1 is SGHRS, CDR2 YFSETQ, per germline. The CDR3 loop reads CASSRTGGEYGYTF. The CDR3, as DNA: TGCGCCAGCAGCCGGACAGGGGGGGAGTATGGCTACACCTTC.

This clone appeared a single time. The chain uses TRBV28 and TRBJ2-7; possibly TRBD1 for D (5 bases). The CDR3 is 13 amino acids. The V gene's germline CDR1 is MDHEN and CDR2 SYDVKM. Trimming shortened V by 4 bases and J by 5 bases, and 12 bases separated the two germline ends. The CDR3 region has the DNA TGTGCCAGCAGTTCAGGGTTCAGCGACGAGCAGTACTTC. Its translation: CASSSGFSDEQYF.

This chain links TRBV6-2 or TRBV6-3 with TRBJ1-5; D gene ambiguous. This CDR3 has 13 residues. Looked up from germline, CDR1 is MNHEY and CDR2 is SVGEGT. V dropped 0 bases and J dropped 6 bases, with 6 bases sitting between them. The CDR3 is CASSYSTAQPQHF. The CDR3 coding sequence is TGTGCCAGCAGTTACTCGACTGCTCAGCCCCAGCATTTT.

The CDR3 loop is CASSFRVKNTEAFF. The CDR3 coding sequence is TGTGCCAGCAGCTTCAGGGTGAAGAACACTGAAGCTTTCTTT. The chain links TRBV5-6 to TRBJ1-1, with D perhaps matching TRBD1 (5 bases). The CDR3 has 14 residues. Trimming pared 2 bases from V and 1 base from J, leaving 9 bases between. Germline loops: CDR1 SGHDT, CDR2 YYEEEE.

Turning to this clone: Different DNA sequences within this sample yield the same CDR3. The genes are TRBV19 and TRBJ2-3; 8 nucleotides align to TRBD1. This CDR3 is built from 13 residues. Germline CDR1 and CDR2: LNHDA and SQIVND (reference sequence). V shed 6 bases and J 1 base; nucleotides not matched to a gene: 0. The chain's CDR3 is CASRDRGTDTQYF. The CDR3 nucleotides read TGTGCCAGTAGGGACAGGGGCACAGATACGCAGTATTTT.

In this sample, this clone turned up once. The chain uses TRBV6-5 and TRBJ2-7, with TRBD2 identical over 8 bases. Germline CDR1 reads MNHEY; CDR2 reads SVGAGI. The CDR3 runs 12 residues. V dropped 6 bases and J dropped 5; count of bases not matched to a gene: 3. The CDR3 DNA follows: TGTGCCAGCAGCCGGGAGGGACACGAGCAGTACTTC. It is translated as CASSREGHEQYF.

The J gene is TRBJ2-3, the V gene TRBV4-1, with 11 bases identical to TRBD2. The trim removed 0 bases at V and 4 bases at J, leaving 3 bases unmatched. This CDR3 has 16 amino acids. Germline values: CDR1 MGHRA, CDR2 YSYEKL. The CDR3 spells CASSQDVAGGADTQYF. The CDR3 nucleotides read TGCGCCAGCAGCCAAGATGTAGCGGGGGGGGCAGATACGCAGTATTTT.

The chain recombines TRBV10-3 with TRBJ1-6; D gene ambiguous. The ends were cut back, 2 bases at V and 2 bases at J, with 7 bases in the middle. The CDR3 is 15 residues long. From germline, CDR1 is ENHRY and CDR2 SYGVKD. As DNA, the CDR3 is TGTGCCATCAGTGAGAAGGTAGCCTATAATTCACCCCTCCACTTT. The encoded protein is CAISEKVAYNSPLHF.

The J gene is TRBJ1-1, the V gene TRBV7-9; a weak D match, TRBD1 (5 bases). Germline loops: CDR1 SEHNR, CDR2 FQNEAQ (reference sequence). Trimming took off 8 bases at V and 0 bases at J, with 16 bases between the two ends. The CDR3 is 15 amino acids. The CDR3 DNA reads as TGTGCCAGCCACTGGGCTGGGGCTATGAACACTGAAGCTTTCTTT. Protein product: CASHWAGAMNTEAFF.

The chain carries TRBV6-5 and TRBJ1-5, with TRBD1 as a possible D gene (5 bases). V lost 2 bases and J 4 bases, leaving 9 bases between the germline ends. Per the germline V gene, CDR1 is MNHEY and CDR2 is SVGAGI. This CDR3 spans 14 amino acids. CDR3 loop: CASSYGGENQPQHF. CDR3 DNA: TGTGCCAGCAGTTACGGGGGAGAAAATCAGCCCCAGCATTTT.

J is TRBJ1-5 and V is TRBV19; 7 positions match TRBD1. The CDR3 has 17 amino acids. V shed 5 bases, J shed 6 bases, and the junction held 16 bases outside the gene matches. Germline CDR1 LNHDA, CDR2 SQIVND (reference sequence). The chain's CDR3 is CASSVPQGRGLSQPQHF. CDR3 in DNA: TGTGCCAGTAGTGTGCCACAGGGGCGCGGACTAAGTCAGCCCCAGCATTTT. Drawing the rest from reference TRBV19 and TRBJ1-5, the complete variable domain is DGGITQSPKYLFRKEGQNVTLSCEQNLNHDAMYWYRQDPGQGLRLIYYSQIVNDFQKGDIAEGYSVSREKKESFPLTVTSAQKNPTAFYLCASSVPQGRGLSQPQHFGDGTRLSIL.

The chain links TRBV9 to TRBJ2-1, with 11 bases that match TRBD2. Unmatched junction bases numbered 5, after V lost 0 bases and J lost 0 bases. CDR1 is SGDLS and CDR2 is YYNGEE in the germline V gene. There are 18 residues in the CDR3. The CDR3 region is CASSVGLAGGSSYNEQFF. In DNA form, the CDR3 reads TGTGCCAGCAGCGTAGGGCTAGCGGGGGGTAGCTCCTACAATGAGCAGTTCTTC.